This TCR beta chain originates from a study of cytomegalovirus exposure and HLA in healthy donors. Study details: Earlier results showed approximately 110 million unique TCR beta sequences derived from 150 million to 200 million T cells. Across 350 to 500 genotyped donors, 81% landed in the Caucasian-associated ancestry cluster.

PCR employed 60 Vbeta and 13 Jbeta primers. TCRdb's table, derived via immunoSEQ multiplex PCR, lists solely in-frame clones and lacks some. The sample holds 150,000 to 200,000 clones; about 80% are singletons and the top ten take less than 10%. The ends were cut back, 0 bases at V and 8 bases at J, with 20 bases in the middle. Germline-derived CDR1 and CDR2 are LNHNV and YYDKDF (reference sequence). The CDR3 length is 17 residues. This TCR was sampled from a young man in good health and CMV-seropositive. Sequenced material: PBMCs. The chain has TRBV15 and TRBJ2-1, with D possibly being TRBD2 (7 bases). The CDR3, as DNA: TGTGCCACCAGCAGAGAAGGTCGACTAGTGGGGGGGCATGAGCAGTTCTTC. Translation gives CATSREGRLVGGHEQFF.